This TCR beta chain was obtained from a study of CD8 T cells in ankylosing spondylitis. Study conclusions and caveats: Relatively scarce in peripheral blood, disease-linked clones were CD8+. Blood from ankylosing spondylitis patients appeared to carry a characteristic roughly eight-variant TCR beta motif. Within matched ankylosing spondylitis synovial fluid, disease-linked clones were reportedly significantly enriched.

This clonotype was observed at least ten times. As yet, its antigen is unknown. Quantitative barcoded 5'-RACE was used to prepare TCR beta libraries. TCRdb re-derived calls from the 5' RACE reads in MiXCR, one entry per CDR3 protein. The data show roughly 91,000 distinct CDR3 sequences, roughly 8.3% seen once. The receptor's source is a male donor with ankylosing spondylitis or in good health (not recorded which). The sequenced material came from blood, either unsorted or a sorted T cell fraction (not recorded which).

This CDR3 is CAISESGQYEQYF. In DNA, the CDR3 is TGTGCCATCAGTGAATCTGGACAGTACGAGCAGTACTTC. The chain uses TRBV10-3 and TRBJ2-7, with D perhaps matching TRBD1 (6 bases). V dropped 3 bases and J dropped 4 bases, with 10 bases sitting between them. Germline CDR1 and CDR2: ENHRY and SYGVKD. CDR3 length: 13 residues.